This T cell receptor beta chain was captured by sequencing in a study of blood T cell repertoires in COVID-19. Study as a whole: The United States, Italy and Spain supplied acute and convalescent COVID-19 samples.

This study enrolled people aged 18 to 89 from about two dozen US geographic areas. Cohort placement rested on clinical history that participants reported themselves. Original data processing: The assay estimated nucleated cells by amplifying reference gene primers. Generated by immunoSEQ multiplex PCR, the TCRdb table keeps only in-frame clones and is missing some. That table is the source of V, J and clone size, and D and trimming were worked out from the DNA. The sample consists of some 180,000 clones, approximately 79% of them appearing once. The CDR3 has 15 residues. Germline V gene data show CDR1 as SEHNR and CDR2 as FQNEAQ (reference sequence). V lost 4 bases to trimming and J lost 2 bases; unmatched junction nucleotides: 5.

This receptor was obtained from a woman in her sixties with acute COVID-19. Material: PBMCs or T cells enriched from blood (not recorded which). The V and J genes are TRBV7-9 and TRBJ1-5; 7 bases map to TRBD1. CDR3 in DNA: TGTGCCAGCAGCTCAGACAGGGTCGGCAATCAGCCCCAGCATTTT. Translation: CASSSDRVGNQPQHF.